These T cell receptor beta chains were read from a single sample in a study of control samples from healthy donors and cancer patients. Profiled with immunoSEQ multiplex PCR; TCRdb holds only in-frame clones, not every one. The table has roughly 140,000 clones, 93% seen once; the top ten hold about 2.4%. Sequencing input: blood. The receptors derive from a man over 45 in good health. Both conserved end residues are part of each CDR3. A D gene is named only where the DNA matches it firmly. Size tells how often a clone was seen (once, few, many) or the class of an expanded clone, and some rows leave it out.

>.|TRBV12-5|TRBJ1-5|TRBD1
TGTGCTAGTCAGGGGGCTAGGAATCAGCCCCAGCATTTT
CASQGARNQPQHF
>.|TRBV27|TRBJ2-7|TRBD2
TGTGCCAGCAGGCGGACTAGCGGGGGTAGCTACGAGCAGTACTTC
CASRRTSGGSYEQYF
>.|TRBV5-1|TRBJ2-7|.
TGCGCCAGCAGCTTGGGGGGTTACGAGCAGTACTTC
CASSLGGYEQYF
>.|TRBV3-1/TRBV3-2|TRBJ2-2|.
TGTGCCAGCAGCCGCCAGGGAAACACCGGGGAGCTGTTTTTT
CASSRQGNTGELFF
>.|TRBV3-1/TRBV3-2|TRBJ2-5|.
TGTGCCAGCAGCCTTCGATGGGGCCAAGAGACCCAGTACTTC
CASSLRWGQETQYF
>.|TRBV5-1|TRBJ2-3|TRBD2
TGCGCCAGCAGCTTGGAACTAGCGGCTAGCACAGATACGCAGTATTTT
CASSLELAASTDTQYF
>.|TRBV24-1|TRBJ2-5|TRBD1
TGTGCCACCAGTGATCCGCGCGACAGGGGGAGAGAGACCCAGTACTTC
CATSDPRDRGRETQYF
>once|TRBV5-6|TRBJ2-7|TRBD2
TGTGCCAGCAGCTTGTACGGGAGGAGCTACGAGCAGTACTTC
CASSLYGRSYEQYF
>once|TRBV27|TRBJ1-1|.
TGTGCCAGCAGCAACGACCAGATTGCAAGGACGTTAAAAAAGACTGAAGCTTTCTTT
CASSNDQIARTLKKTEAFF
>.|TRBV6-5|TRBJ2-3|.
TGTGCCACCTTAAGAGATTATACGCAGTATTTT
CATLRDYTQYF
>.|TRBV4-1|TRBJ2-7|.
TGCGCCAGCAGCCAAGCCGACCCGAAGATGACCTACGAGCAGTACTTC
CASSQADPKMTYEQYF
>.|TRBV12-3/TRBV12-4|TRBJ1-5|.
TGTGCCAGCAGTTTAGGGCAGAATCAGCCCCAGCATTTT
CASSLGQNQPQHF
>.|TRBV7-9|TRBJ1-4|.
TGTGCCAGCAGCTCTGGGGGGGAGGGCACTGAAAAACTGTTTTTT
CASSSGGEGTEKLFF
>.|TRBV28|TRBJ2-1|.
TGTGCCAGCAGTCTCCGTTCGGGGATATTCTACAATGAGCAGTTCTTC
CASSLRSGIFYNEQFF
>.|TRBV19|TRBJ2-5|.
TGTGCCAGTAGTGGGGGCATTCAGCGGAGCCAAGAGACCCAGTACTTC
CASSGGIQRSQETQYF
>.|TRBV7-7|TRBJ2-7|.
TGTGCTAGCAGCCGAGACCCCAGGGGTGGATACGAGCAGTACTTC
CASSRDPRGGYEQYF
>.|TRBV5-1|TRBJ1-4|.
TGCGCCAGCAGCTTGAGCCAGGGAAAAGAAAAACTGTTTTTT
CASSLSQGKEKLFF
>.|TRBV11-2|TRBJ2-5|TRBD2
TGTGCCAGCAGCTACCGACTAGCGCAAGAGACCCAGTACTTC
CASSYRLAQETQYF
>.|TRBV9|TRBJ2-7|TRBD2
TGTGCCAGCAGCGTAGGTGGTAGCGGGAGAAGCCATGAATACGAGCAGTACTTC
CASSVGGSGRSHEYEQYF
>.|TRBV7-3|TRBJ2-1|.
TGTGCCAGCAGCTTAATGGCGGGAAACAACAATGAGCAGTTCTTC
CASSLMAGNNNEQFF
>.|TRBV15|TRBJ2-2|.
TGTGCCACCAGCAGAGATGGAGGTATCGGGGAGCTGTTTTTT
CATSRDGGIGELFF
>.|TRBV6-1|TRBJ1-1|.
TGTGCCAGCAGTGAAGCTTACAGGAACACTGAAGCTTTCTTT
CASSEAYRNTEAFF
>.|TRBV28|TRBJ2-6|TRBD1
TGTGCCAGCAGACTTGGGACAGGGGGAAGTTCGGGTGGGGCCAACGTCCTGACTTTC
CASRLGTGGSSGGANVLTF
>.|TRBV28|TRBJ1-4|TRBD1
TGTGCCAGCAGCCAACCAGGGGGGTGGAATGAAAAACTGTTTTTT
CASSQPGGWNEKLFF
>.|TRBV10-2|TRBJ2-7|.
TGCGCCAGTAGGGACTTCTCCTACGAGCAGTACTTC
CASRDFSYEQYF
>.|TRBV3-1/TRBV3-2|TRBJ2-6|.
TGTGCCAGCAGACCAAGTCGTGTAATGCCTCTATCTGGGGCCAACGTCCTGACTTTC
CASRPSRVMPLSGANVLTF
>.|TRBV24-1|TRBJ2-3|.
TGTGCCACGGGGAAAACAGATACGCAGTATTTT
CATGKTDTQYF
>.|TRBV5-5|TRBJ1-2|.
TGTGCCAGCAGCGCCCTGACCGACTATGGCTACACCTTC
CASSALTDYGYTF
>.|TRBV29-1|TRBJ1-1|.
TGCAGCGTTGAAGAACAGATGAACACTGAAGCTTTCTTT
CSVEEQMNTEAFF
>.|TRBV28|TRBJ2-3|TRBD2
TGTGCCAGCAGTCCTAGCGGGAGCGAGGCAGATACGCAGTATTTT
CASSPSGSEADTQYF
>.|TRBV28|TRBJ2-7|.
TGTGCCAGCAGCCTGGGACGTAACTACGAGCAGTACTTC
CASSLGRNYEQYF
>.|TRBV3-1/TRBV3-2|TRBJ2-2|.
TGTGCCAGCAGCCAAGATCCAGGGTACACCGGGGAGCTGTTTTTT
CASSQDPGYTGELFF
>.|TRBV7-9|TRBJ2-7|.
TGTGCCAGCACTTCGTACGACAGGCTGTCCTACGAGCAGTACTTC
CASTSYDRLSYEQYF
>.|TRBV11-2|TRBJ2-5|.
TGTGCCAGCAGCTTAACGGGTGAGACCCAGTACTTC
CASSLTGETQYF
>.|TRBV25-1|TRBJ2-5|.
TGTGCCAGCAGTGAAGATGAGACCCAGTACTTC
CASSEDETQYF
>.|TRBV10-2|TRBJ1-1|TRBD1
TGCGCCAGCAATGTCGACAGGGGCACTGAAGCTTTCTTT
CASNVDRGTEAFF
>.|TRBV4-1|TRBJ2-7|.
TGCGCCAGCAGCCAAGGGTTTGGGGTTTCGCTTCACGAGCAGTACTTC
CASSQGFGVSLHEQYF
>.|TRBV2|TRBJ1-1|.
TGTGCCAGCAGGGGGCCCAGACAGACCACTGAAGCTTTCTTT
CASRGPRQTTEAFF
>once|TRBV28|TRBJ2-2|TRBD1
TGTGCCACCAAGGGGGCAGCGAACACCGGGGAGCTGTTTTTT
CATKGAANTGELFF
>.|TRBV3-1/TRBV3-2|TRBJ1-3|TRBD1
TGTGCCAGCAGCCGGGGGACAGGGGGAAACACCATATATTTT
CASSRGTGGNTIYF
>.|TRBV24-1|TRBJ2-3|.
TGTGCCACCAGTGATTTGCAAGGGGATGGCACAGATACGCAGTATTTT
CATSDLQGDGTDTQYF
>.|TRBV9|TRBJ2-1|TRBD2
TGTGCCAGCAGCGTCCTCTTCGGGGGTAGCGGGGTTGAGCAGTTCTTC
CASSVLFGGSGVEQFF
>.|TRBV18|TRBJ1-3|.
TGTGCCAGCTCACCAGGTAGCTCTGGAAACACCATATATTTT
CASSPGSSGNTIYF
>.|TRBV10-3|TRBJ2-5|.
TGTGCCATCAGTGTAACAGCCCAAGAGACCCAGTACTTC
CAISVTAQETQYF
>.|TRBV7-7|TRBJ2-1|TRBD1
TGTGCTAGCAGCTTAGAGGGACAGGGGGCCAATGAGCAGTTCTTC
CASSLEGQGANEQFF
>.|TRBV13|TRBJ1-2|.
TGTGCCAGCAGCTTAGAAGGAGACTATGGCTACACCTTC
CASSLEGDYGYTF
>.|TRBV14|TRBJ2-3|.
TGTGCCAGCAGCCAAGGGACGGGGAGGCCAGATACGCAGTATTTT
CASSQGTGRPDTQYF
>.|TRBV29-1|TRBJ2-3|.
TGCAGCGCCAGCCCCGTGAATAGGGCAGATACGCAGTATTTT
CSASPVNRADTQYF
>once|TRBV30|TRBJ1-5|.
TGTGCCTGGAGCGGGGAGATAGATCAGCCCCAGCATTTT
CAWSGEIDQPQHF
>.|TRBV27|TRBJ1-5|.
TGTGCCAGCAGTTTGAACAGGGCACAGCCCCAGCATTTT
CASSLNRAQPQHF
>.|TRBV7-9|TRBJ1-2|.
TGTGCCAGCAGCTTAAGGGATTATGGCTACACCTTC
CASSLRDYGYTF
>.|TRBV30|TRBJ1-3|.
TGTGCCTGGAGTCCCGCCCTTCGGCTTTTTGGAAACACCATATATTTT
CAWSPALRLFGNTIYF